Below are 29 T cell receptor beta chains sequenced from a single sample in a study of blood T cell repertoires in COVID-19. The data were produced by immunoSEQ multiplex PCR, yet TCRdb's version contains in-frame clones alone and is incomplete. The sample holds about 310,000 clones; roughly 87% are singletons and the top ten take 8% to 9.5%. The sequenced material came from PBMCs or T cells enriched from blood (not recorded which). The receptor source for this set is a woman under 30 who had recovered from COVID-19.

V gene TRBV5-1 combines with J gene TRBJ1-5, with 9 bases that match TRBD1. CDR1 is SGHRS and CDR2 is YFSETQ in the germline V gene. This CDR3 region has 15 residues. J gave up 5 bases and V 4 bases, and 7 bases lay outside the gene matches. CDR3 in DNA: TGCGCCAGCAGCCTACAGGGGGCGATGGATCAGCCCCAGCATTTT. Translation gives CASSLQGAMDQPQHF.

The J gene is TRBJ1-3, the V gene TRBV19, with no clear D. CDR3 length equals 15 residues. CDR1 LNHDA and CDR2 SQIVND come from the germline V gene (reference sequence). Deletions cut 2 bases from V and 0 bases from J, with 8 bases between. DNA for the CDR3: TGTGCCAGTAGTATATATGGAGACTCTGGAAACACCATATATTTT. This sequence encodes CASSIYGDSGNTIYF.

CDR3 amino acids: CASYSGNTIYF. CDR3 coding DNA: TGTGCCAGTTACTCTGGAAACACCATATATTTT. V is TRBV28 and J is TRBJ1-3; D is undetermined. This CDR3 is 11 amino acids long. V was clipped by 9 bases and J by 0 bases, with 3 bases between them. CDR1 and CDR2 (germline): MDHEN, SYDVKM.

The CDR3 region has the DNA TGTGCCAGTAGTGCCGACAGGGGGAACACTGAAGCTTTCTTT. This codes for CASSADRGNTEAFF. The V gene is TRBV19, the J gene TRBJ1-1; 8 bases map to TRBD1. CDR1 and CDR2 from the germline V gene are LNHDA and SQIVND (reference sequence). The CDR3 runs 14 residues. V shed 5 bases, J shed 1 base, and the junction held 3 bases outside the gene matches.

The rearrangement links TRBV7-9 to TRBJ2-7, with D possibly TRBD1 on 6 matching bases. Germline loops: CDR1 SEHNR, CDR2 FQNEAQ (reference sequence). The V and J ends lost 5 bases and 1 base respectively, with 15 bases between them. There are 15 residues in the CDR3. CDR3 coding DNA: TGTGCCAGCAGCGTGGGACACTCAGTTTCCTACGAGCAGTACTTC. As protein: CASSVGHSVSYEQYF.

The J gene is TRBJ2-1, the V gene TRBV5-4; D is perhaps TRBD2 (5 bases). The germline V gene has CDR1 SGHNT and CDR2 YYREEE (reference sequence). Trimming took 5 bases from V and 4 from J, leaving 13 bases between them. The CDR3 spans 14 residues. The CDR3 DNA reads TGTGCCAGCAGGGGGTCTCTAGCTTACAATGAGCAGTTCTTC. Its translation is CASRGSLAYNEQFF.

This chain uses TRBV12-2 with TRBJ2-1; whether TRBD2, the table's D call, matches the DNA was not checked. TRBV12-2 counts as a pseudogene. The CDR3 is 16 residues long. The CDR3 sequence: CASRSRAREVYNEQFF. The CDR3 DNA reads as TGTGCAAGTCGCTCTAGGGCACGGGAGGTCTACAATGAGCAGTTCTTC.

There are a few counts of this clone. The chain carries TRBV7-3 and TRBJ1-5; perhaps TRBD1 as D (5 bases). Germline CDR1 is SGHTA and CDR2 is FQGTGA. Trimming removed 0 bases at V and 2 bases at J, with 11 bases between. The CDR3 is made up of 16 amino acids. Written as DNA, the CDR3 is TGTGCCAGCAGCTTAACGGGGGGGAGAGGCAATCAGCCCCAGCATTTT. Its translation is CASSLTGGRGNQPQHF.

The V call is TRBV7-2, the J call TRBJ2-3; 12 bases match TRBD2. Trimming took 4 bases from V and 5 from J; bases not matched to a gene: 4. The V gene's germline CDR1 is SGHTA and CDR2 FQGNSA. The CDR3 runs to 15 residues. The CDR3 DNA reads as TGTGCCAGCAGCTCCTCGGGACTAGCGGGAGATACGCAGTATTTT. It specifies CASSSSGLAGDTQYF.

The CDR3 DNA sequence: TGTGCCAGCAGTCTAGAGTATTCTAGGGGGGGCCTAGGTTACAATGAGCAGTTCTTC. Translating it yields CASSLEYSRGGLGYNEQFF. The chain is built from TRBV6-2 or TRBV6-3 and TRBJ2-1, with a tentative D call TRBD2 (7 bases). The CDR3 loop spans 19 amino acids. Between the trimmed V and J ends, which lost 5 bases and 4 bases, there was a span of 27 bases. CDR1 and CDR2 (germline): MNHEY, SVGEGT.

This clone has only one observation. The chain has TRBV24-1 and TRBJ1-2; 9 nucleotides line up with TRBD1. With V trimmed by 7 bases and J by 6 bases, 2 bases remained unmatched. The CDR3 consists of 12 residues. Germline V gives CDR1 KGHDR, CDR2 SFDVKD. DNA for the CDR3: TGTGCCACCAGAGGACAGGGGCATGGCTACACCTTC. Translation gives CATRGQGHGYTF.

The chain joins TRBV4-1 to TRBJ2-7, with TRBD1 as a possible D gene (6 bases). Trimming took 0 bases from V and 11 from J, leaving 14 bases between them. Germline CDR1 MGHRA, CDR2 YSYEKL. The CDR3 totals 13 residues. The CDR3 loop reads CASSQDRNRDKYF. The CDR3 region has the DNA TGCGCCAGCAGCCAAGATCGAAACAGGGACAAGTACTTC.

The chain recombines TRBV5-4 with TRBJ2-1; 10 nucleotides align to TRBD1. The J segment lost 6 bases and the V segment lost 0 bases, leaving 6 bases of the junction unmatched. Germline CDR1 reads SGHNT; CDR2 reads YYREEE (reference sequence). The CDR3 contains 16 residues. CDR3 region: CASSLGDRGPFNEQFF. The CDR3 bases are TGTGCCAGCAGCTTGGGCGACAGGGGGCCTTTCAATGAGCAGTTCTTC.

The rearrangement links TRBV10-3 to TRBJ1-3; D is undetermined. The CDR3 consists of 14 residues. Germline CDR1 and CDR2: ENHRY and SYGVKD. V dropped 2 bases and J dropped 0 bases, with 5 bases sitting between them. CDR3 in DNA: TGTGCCATCAGTGAGACAGTCTCTGGAAACACCATATATTTT. Translating it yields CAISETVSGNTIYF.

The rearrangement joins TRBV19 to TRBJ2-7; perhaps TRBD1 as D (6 bases). Germline V CDR1 and CDR2: LNHDA, SQIVND (reference sequence). The CDR3 extends over 16 amino acids. The germline V and J ends were trimmed by 4 bases and 2 bases, with 18 bases remaining between them. The CDR3 here is CASSTSYREPTYEQYF. The CDR3 DNA reads as TGTGCCAGTAGTACTTCCTACAGGGAGCCCACCTACGAGCAGTACTTC. The full variable domain, its missing parts supplied by reference TRBV19 and TRBJ2-7, is DGGITQSPKYLFRKEGQNVTLSCEQNLNHDAMYWYRQDPGQGLRLIYYSQIVNDFQKGDIAEGYSVSREKKESFPLTVTSAQKNPTAFYLCASSTSYREPTYEQYFGPGTRLTVT.

This clone was observed once. The gene calls are TRBV11-2 and TRBJ2-7; perhaps TRBD2 as D (5 bases). Trimming stripped 0 bases from V and 7 bases from J, with 16 bases between. Germline loops: CDR1 SGHAT, CDR2 FQNNGV. The CDR3 totals 15 residues. CDR3 loop: CASSLDLSGLDEQYF. The CDR3 DNA reads as TGTGCCAGCAGCTTAGATCTCAGCGGACTCGATGAGCAGTACTTC.

The rearrangement uses TRBV11-2 and TRBJ1-2; no clear D. Germline values: CDR1 SGHAT, CDR2 FQNNGV. The CDR3 contains 12 residues. V lost 4 bases and J lost 7, with 10 bases in between. The chain's CDR3 is CASSSGEGGYTF. The CDR3 nucleotides are TGTGCCAGCAGCTCCGGTGAGGGTGGCTACACCTTC.

V gene TRBV19 combines with J gene TRBJ2-5, with TRBD1 identical over 8 bases. The ends lost 2 bases at V and 2 bases at J; junction bases unmatched: 1. The CDR3 totals 14 residues. Per germline, CDR1 LNHDA and CDR2 SQIVND (reference sequence). The DNA for the CDR3 is TGTGCCAGTAGTATAAACAGGGGGCAAGAGACCCAGTACTTC. Its translation is CASSINRGQETQYF.

The chain combines TRBV28 with TRBJ1-1; tentative D call: TRBD1 (5 bases). The CDR3 sequence is 14 residues long. With 4 bases removed from V and 6 bases from J, the gap between germline ends came to 15 bases. CDR1 MDHEN and CDR2 SYDVKM come from the germline V gene. The CDR3 here is CASSSPGGFAEAFF. In DNA form, the CDR3 reads TGTGCCAGCAGTTCCCCTGGGGGGTTCGCTGAAGCTTTCTTT.

This chain links TRBV19 with TRBJ2-7; TRBD2 agrees at 7 bases. Germline V gives CDR1 LNHDA, CDR2 SQIVND (reference sequence). Trimming took 8 bases from V and 6 from J; bases not matched to a gene: 16. The CDR3 loop spans 15 amino acids. The CDR3 nucleotides are TGTGCCAGTTCCCCGGTGGGCGGGAGTCATGGCGAGCAGTACTTC. Its translation is CASSPVGGSHGEQYF.

This clone showed up just once. The chain couples TRBV7-2 to TRBJ2-5; D unresolved. The CDR3 contains 14 residues. V was pared by 1 base and J by 1 base, with 7 bases between. The germline V gene has CDR1 SGHTA and CDR2 FQGNSA. CDR3 sequence: CASSLVYSQETQYF. CDR3 DNA: TGTGCCAGCAGCTTAGTTTACAGCCAAGAGACCCAGTACTTC.

The V call is TRBV7-8, the J call TRBJ2-7, with a tentative D call TRBD2 (6 bases). The germline V gene encodes CDR1 SGHVS and CDR2 FQNEAQ. The CDR3 has 14 amino acids. Trimming stripped 0 bases from V and 7 bases from J, with 13 bases between. The CDR3 is CASSLARLAREQYF. The DNA for the CDR3 is TGTGCCAGCAGCTTAGCGCGGCTAGCGAGGGAGCAGTACTTC.

This clone has more than one count but fewer than ten. The chain links TRBV29-1 to TRBJ2-1, with D possibly being TRBD2 (6 bases). The germline V gene encodes CDR1 SQVTM and CDR2 ANQGSEA. The CDR3 has 13 amino acids. Trimming shortened V by 4 bases and J by 6 bases, and 13 bases separated the two germline ends. CDR3 in amino acids: CSVGGVGSNEQFF. DNA of the CDR3: TGCAGCGTTGGGGGGGTAGGCAGCAATGAGCAGTTCTTC.

V usage is TRBV29-1 and J usage is TRBJ2-5, with 7 bases fitting TRBD2. This CDR3 region has 15 residues. The germline V gene encodes CDR1 SQVTM and CDR2 ANQGSEA. V lost 0 bases, J lost 5 bases, and 9 bases stayed unmatched. The CDR3 region is CSVEDLGGGFETQYF. CDR3 DNA sequence: TGCAGCGTTGAAGATCTTGGGGGGGGGTTCGAGACCCAGTACTTC.

The rearrangement uses TRBV5-1 and TRBJ1-1; 7 positions agree with TRBD1. The V and J ends lost 2 bases and 0 bases, in that order; junction bases with no gene match: 4. The CDR3 loop spans 15 amino acids. Germline CDR1 is SGHRS and CDR2 is YFSETQ. The CDR3 loop is CASSFQDRMNTEAFF. DNA for the CDR3: TGCGCCAGCAGCTTCCAGGACAGGATGAACACTGAAGCTTTCTTT.

The J gene is TRBJ2-5, the V gene TRBV2; D perhaps matches TRBD1 (5 bases). The CDR3 length is 13 residues. Germline CDR1 and CDR2: SNHLY and FYNNEI. Trimming left V 6 bases short and J 3 bases short, with 11 bases between. The CDR3 sequence is CASSLEGEETQYF. CDR3 DNA: TGTGCCAGCAGCCTGGAAGGGGAAGAGACCCAGTACTTC.

The chain employs TRBV7-3 and TRBJ2-1; 7 bases agree with TRBD2. The germline V gene has CDR1 SGHTA and CDR2 FQGTGA. This CDR3 is 14 amino acids long. Trimming took 2 bases from V and 11 from J; bases not matched to a gene: 9. CDR3: CASSLETSEIQQFF. CDR3 sequence (DNA): TGTGCCAGCAGCTTAGAAACTAGCGAAATTCAGCAGTTCTTC. Drawing the rest from reference TRBV7-3 and TRBJ2-1, the complete variable domain is GAGVSQTPSNKVTEKGKYVELRCDPISGHTALYWYRQSLGQGPEFLIYFQGTGAADDSGLPNDRFFAVRPEGSVSTLKIQRTERGDSAVYLCASSLETSEIQQFFGPGTRLTVL.

The chain combines TRBV6-5 with TRBJ2-7; 9 nucleotides match TRBD1. CDR1 MNHEY and CDR2 SVGAGI come from the germline V gene. Unmatched junction bases numbered 10, after V lost 6 bases and J lost 4 bases. The CDR3 sequence is 15 residues long. DNA of the CDR3: TGTGCCAGCAGGACAACCGGGACAGGGTGGTACGAGCAGTACTTC. Residues: CASRTTGTGWYEQYF.

The CDR3 is CASSLRPPGQGFDTEAFF. Written as DNA, the CDR3 is TGTGCCAGCAGCCTAAGACCACCGGGACAGGGCTTTGACACTGAAGCTTTCTTT. The chain links TRBV9 to TRBJ1-1; 9 bases are shared with TRBD1. This CDR3 comprises 18 residues. The ends lost 4 bases at V and 3 bases at J; junction bases unmatched: 16. Germline-derived CDR1 and CDR2 are SGDLS and YYNGEE.